This entry is about one T cell receptor beta chain. Its antigen remains unidentified. One end of the junction does not line up with germline, which may come from a read error. The germline V gene has CDR1 SGHNT and CDR2 YYREEE (reference sequence). The CDR3 has 14 amino acids. These data come from a study of T cells in Graves' hyperthyroidism and ophthalmopathy. It was RNA transcripts that yielded the amplified TCR beta CDR3 regions. The TCR CDR3 was amplified in a first-round RT-PCR using the HTBI primer set. Each CDR3 protein gets one entry after TCRdb re-called the multiplex PCR reads with MiXCR. The top ten hold approximately 29% of the sample, which has 300,000 to 500,000 distinct CDR3 sequences, over 12% seen once. Fresh peripheral blood, 9.5 to 10 ml of it, supplied the PBMCs. Overall study results and limits: Most thyroid-expanded clonotypes above 0.001 were also found in blood.

The V and J genes are TRBV5-4 and TRBJ2-7; tentatively, D is TRBD1 (5 bases). Sequencing was done on a sample of blood. The TCR originated in a man in his forties or fifties with Graves' ophthalmopathy. The CDR3: CARSFSGSGAEQYF. As DNA, the CDR3 is TGTGCCCGCAGCTTCTCAGGGTCCGGAGCCGAGCAGTACTTC.